These 13 T cell receptor beta chains were sequenced from one sample in a study of blood T cells in healthy people across ages. The use of a sample-barcoded 5' primer and a J-beta primer mix characterized a second PCR of roughly 6 to 11 cycles. TCRdb recomputed calls from the 5' RACE reads with MiXCR, one row per CDR3 protein. This table holds about 1.8 million distinct CDR3 sequences, about 50% found once. Sequencing was carried out using blood. These receptors originate from a woman aged 40 to 50 in good health.

This clonotype showed up just a few times. The rearrangement uses TRBV29-1 and TRBJ2-5; a possible D gene is TRBD1 (5 bases). The length of the CDR3 is 12 residues. The V gene lost 6 bases and the J gene lost 1 base, with 9 bases spanning the gap. Per the germline V gene, CDR1 is SQVTM and CDR2 is ANQGSEA. CDR3 coding DNA: TGCAGCGTGACCAGGGTCCAAGAGACCCAGTACTTC. This translates into CSVTRVQETQYF.

This clonotype was recorded a few times. At one end the junction does not follow the germline gene, possibly because of a read error. CDR3 DNA: TGTGCCAGCAGTCAAGATTCAGGGGACGAGCAGTACTTC. Amino acids: CASSQDSGDEQYF. V is TRBV4-2 and J is TRBJ2-7; possible D gene TRBD1, 6 bases. This CDR3 is built from 13 residues. Germline V gene sequence: CDR1 LGHNA, CDR2 YNFKEQ.

The chain recombines TRBV18 with TRBJ2-4, with 7 bases fitting TRBD1. This CDR3 is built from 18 residues. Germline V CDR1 and CDR2: KGHSH, LQKENI. Trimming took 1 base from V and 4 from J; bases not matched to a gene: 13. The CDR3 region is CASSPQPTGTSGKNIQYF. The CDR3 DNA is TGTGCCAGCTCACCACAACCGACAGGGACGAGTGGGAAAAACATTCAGTACTTC. Looking up the rest from reference TRBV18 and TRBJ2-4 gives the full variable domain: NAGVMQNPRHLVRRRGQEARLRCSPMKGHSHVYWYRQLPEEGLKFMVYLQKENIIDESGMPKERFSAEFPKEGPSILRIQQVVRGDSAAYFCASSPQPTGTSGKNIQYFGAGTRLSVL.

The V call is TRBV12-3 or TRBV12-4, the J call TRBJ2-5; unclear D gene. The CDR3 extends over 15 amino acids. The ends were cut back, 2 bases at V and 4 bases at J, with 14 bases in the middle. The DNA for the CDR3 is TGTGCCAGCAGTTTACAATCCGGGCCCCCAGAGACCCAGTACTTC. This gives the protein CASSLQSGPPETQYF.

The chain combines TRBV20-1 with TRBJ2-7; tentative D call: TRBD1 (5 bases). The CDR3 runs 13 residues. V gave up 7 bases and J gave up 0 bases, with 13 bases separating them. Germline V gene lookup returns CDR1 DFQATT and CDR2 SNEGSKA (reference sequence). The CDR3 region is CSVDSRDSYEQYF. CDR3 coding DNA: TGCAGTGTCGACAGTAGGGACTCCTACGAGCAGTACTTC.

This sequence joins TRBV20-1 and TRBJ2-4, with 10 nucleotides matching TRBD1. TRBJ2-7 explains the end of the DNA better; the J call may be wrong. From germline, CDR1 is DFQATT and CDR2 SNEGSKA (reference sequence). The CDR3 length is 15 residues. The CDR3 nucleotides read TGCAGTGCTAGATGGGGCGGGACAGGGGTCTACGAGCAGTACTTC. It codes for CSARWGGTGVYEQYF.

Comment on this clonotype: Mismatch with germline at one junction end may stem from a read error. The rearrangement links TRBV5-1 to TRBJ2-5; no clear D. This CDR3 is built from 12 residues. Germline assignment: CDR1 SGHRS and CDR2 YFSETQ. CDR3 in amino acids: CVSSFSSETQYF. CDR3 nucleotides: TGCGTCAGCAGCTTTTCTTCGGAGACCCAGTACTTC. Together with reference TRBV5-1 and TRBJ2-5, the CDR3 gives the full variable domain: KAGVTQTPRYLIKTRGQQVTLSCSPISGHRSVSWYQQTPGQGLQFLFEYFSETQRNKGNFPGRFSGRQFSNSRSEMNVSTLELGDSALYLCVSSFSSETQYFGPGTRLLVL.

The chain joins TRBV7-2 to TRBJ1-5, with D unresolved. Trimming shortened V by 5 bases and J by 3 bases, and 11 bases separated the two germline ends. Germline V gene data show CDR1 as SGHTA and CDR2 as FQGNSA. This CDR3 contains 14 residues. The CDR3 region has the DNA TGTGCCAGCAGCCCTAGCCCGAACAATCAGCCCCAGCATTTT. Amino acid sequence: CASSPSPNNQPQHF.

This clonotype was counted a few times. V and J are TRBV20-1 and TRBJ2-1; no firm D call. CDR3 length: 18 amino acids. V lost 2 bases to trimming and J lost 5 bases, with 25 bases between them. Germline values: CDR1 DFQATT, CDR2 SNEGSKA (reference sequence). The CDR3 protein is CSARNPVFGLSTNNEQFF. DNA for the CDR3: TGCAGTGCTAGAAATCCTGTTTTTGGCCTTAGTACGAACAATGAGCAGTTCTTC.

The rearrangement uses TRBV2 and TRBJ1-5; unclear D gene. CDR3 length: 13 residues. Germline assignment: CDR1 SNHLY and CDR2 FYNNEI. Trimming pared 5 bases from V and 7 bases from J, leaving 12 bases between. CDR3 sequence (DNA): TGTGCCAGCAGTTTCCAAGGACGGCAGCCCCAGCATTTT. Protein sequence: CASSFQGRQPQHF. Full variable domain (remainder filled in from reference TRBV2 and TRBJ1-5): EPEVTQTPSHQVTQMGQEVILRCVPISNHLYFYWYRQILGQKVEFLVSFYNNEISEKSEIFDDQFSVERPDGSNFTLKIRSTKLEDSAMYFCASSFQGRQPQHFGDGTRLSIL.

A word on this clonotype: A junction boundary mismatches the germline segment, possibly from a read error. This chain joins TRBV5-1 and TRBJ2-5; D may be TRBD2 (6 bases). Germline CDR1 SGHRS, CDR2 YFSETQ. The CDR3 spans 16 residues. This chain's CDR3 is CDSSQPPSATQETQYF. CDR3 sequence (DNA): TGCGACAGCAGCCAACCACCTAGCGCTACCCAAGAGACCCAGTACTTC.

V is TRBV4-1 and J is TRBJ1-6, with unresolved D. The V and J ends lost 4 bases and 7 bases respectively, with 14 bases between them. This CDR3 is 15 amino acids long. The V gene's germline CDR1 is MGHRA and CDR2 YSYEKL. CDR3 bases: TGCGCCAGCAGCCCCGAGGAGTTACAGAATTCACCCCTCCACTTT. Its protein product is CASSPEELQNSPLHF.

V and J are TRBV20-1 and TRBJ2-5, with TRBD2 identical over 13 bases. This CDR3 is built from 14 residues. Germline CDR1 DFQATT, CDR2 SNEGSKA (reference sequence). V was pared by 6 bases and J by 11 bases, with 12 bases of the junction left unmatched. The CDR3 coding sequence is TGCAGTGCCCTACTAGCGGGGGGGCTTAGCCAGCAGTACTTC. Translated, it gives CSALLAGGLSQQYF.